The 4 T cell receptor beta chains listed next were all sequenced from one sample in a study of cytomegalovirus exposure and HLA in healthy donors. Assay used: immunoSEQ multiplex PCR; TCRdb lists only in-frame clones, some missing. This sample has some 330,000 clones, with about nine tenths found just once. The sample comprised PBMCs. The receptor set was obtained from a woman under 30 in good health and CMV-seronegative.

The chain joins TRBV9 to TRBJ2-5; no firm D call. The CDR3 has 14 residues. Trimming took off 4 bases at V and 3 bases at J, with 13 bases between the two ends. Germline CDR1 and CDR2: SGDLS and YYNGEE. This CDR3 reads CASSPRSAKETQYF. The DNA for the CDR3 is TGTGCCAGCAGCCCCCGATCTGCTAAAGAGACCCAGTACTTC.

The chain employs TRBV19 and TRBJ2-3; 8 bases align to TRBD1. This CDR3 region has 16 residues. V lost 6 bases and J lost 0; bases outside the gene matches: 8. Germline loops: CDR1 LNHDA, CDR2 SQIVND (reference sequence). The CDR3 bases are TGTGCCAGTAGGGATGGGACAGGCTTGAGCACAGATACGCAGTATTTT. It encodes CASRDGTGLSTDTQYF.

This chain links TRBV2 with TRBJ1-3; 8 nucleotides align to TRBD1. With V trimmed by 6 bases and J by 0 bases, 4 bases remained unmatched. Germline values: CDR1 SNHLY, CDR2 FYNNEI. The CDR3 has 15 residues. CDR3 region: CASRADRGSGNTIYF. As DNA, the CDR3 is TGTGCCAGCAGAGCCGACAGGGGCTCTGGAAACACCATATATTTT. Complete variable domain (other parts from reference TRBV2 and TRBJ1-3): EPEVTQTPSHQVTQMGQEVILRCVPISNHLYFYWYRQILGQKVEFLVSFYNNEISEKSEIFDDQFSVERPDGSNFTLKIRSTKLEDSAMYFCASRADRGSGNTIYFGEGSWLTVV.

The CDR3 here is CASSPAGAGWTDTQYF. In nucleotides, the CDR3 is TGTGCCAGCAGCCCGGCCGGTGCGGGTTGGACAGATACGCAGTATTTT. This chain joins TRBV9 and TRBJ2-3, with D perhaps matching TRBD2 (5 bases). The CDR3 runs to 16 residues. Trimming pared 4 bases from V and 3 bases from J, leaving 18 bases between. The germline V gene encodes CDR1 SGDLS and CDR2 YYNGEE.